This T cell receptor (beta chain) was obtained from a study of blood T cell repertoires in COVID-19. Turning to the study itself: Collection of acute and convalescent COVID-19 samples took place in the United States, Italy and Spain. Sample material is recorded as cDNA or gDNA derived from T cells, B-cell-depleted T cells, or PBMCs.

This clone was seen more than once but under ten times. Study processing details: Estimation of nucleated cell counts relied on the amplification of reference gene primers. Clones were read by immunoSEQ multiplex PCR, and TCRdb kept only the in-frame ones, dropping some. Clonal size and the V and J genes are those of that table, whereas D and trimming came from the DNA. The sample records 84,000 or so clones, approximately 86% being singletons. Germline loops: CDR1 LNHDA, CDR2 SQIVND (reference sequence). V was pared by 7 bases and J by 5 bases, with 14 bases between. This CDR3 comprises 13 residues. The sequence was obtained from a woman in her 70s with active or convalescent COVID-19. The sample taken for sequencing was peripheral blood. The chain links TRBV19 to TRBJ1-1; possible D gene TRBD1, 5 bases. CDR3 region: CASIHNGGTEAFF. CDR3 in DNA: TGTGCCAGTATTCATAACGGGGGTACTGAAGCTTTCTTT. The whole variable domain, remainder taken from reference TRBV19 and TRBJ1-1, is DGGITQSPKYLFRKEGQNVTLSCEQNLNHDAMYWYRQDPGQGLRLIYYSQIVNDFQKGDIAEGYSVSREKKESFPLTVTSAQKNPTAFYLCASIHNGGTEAFFGQGTRLTVV.